This T cell receptor (beta chain) came from a study of blood T cells in healthy people across ages. Study findings and constraints: Both higher diversity and more naive CD4+ cells marked long-lived donors when set against aged donors.

The V gene's germline CDR1 is SQVTM and CDR2 ANQGSEA. V was trimmed by 6 bases and J by 11 bases, leaving 25 bases between them. This CDR3 has 14 amino acids. The sample holds many counts of this clonotype. Its antigen is as yet unknown. The second PCR ran roughly 7 to 11 cycles with a sample-barcoded 5' primer and J-beta primers. Each cDNA molecule was tagged by a template-switch adaptor that had 12 random nucleotides. Researchers report that each sample yielded at least 2.5 million CDR3-containing paired-end reads. TCRdb reprocessed the 5' RACE reads with MiXCR, giving one entry per CDR3 protein. Of 710,000 or so distinct CDR3 sequences in the sample, 32% were seen once.

Sample: blood. The rearrangement joins TRBV29-1 to TRBJ1-1, with a weak D call TRBD1 (5 bases). This clonotype was obtained from an elderly woman in good health. CDR3 bases: TGCAGCGTATCAAACGGGGCAGGTATATGGGACGCTTTCTTT. Amino acids: CSVSNGAGIWDAFF.